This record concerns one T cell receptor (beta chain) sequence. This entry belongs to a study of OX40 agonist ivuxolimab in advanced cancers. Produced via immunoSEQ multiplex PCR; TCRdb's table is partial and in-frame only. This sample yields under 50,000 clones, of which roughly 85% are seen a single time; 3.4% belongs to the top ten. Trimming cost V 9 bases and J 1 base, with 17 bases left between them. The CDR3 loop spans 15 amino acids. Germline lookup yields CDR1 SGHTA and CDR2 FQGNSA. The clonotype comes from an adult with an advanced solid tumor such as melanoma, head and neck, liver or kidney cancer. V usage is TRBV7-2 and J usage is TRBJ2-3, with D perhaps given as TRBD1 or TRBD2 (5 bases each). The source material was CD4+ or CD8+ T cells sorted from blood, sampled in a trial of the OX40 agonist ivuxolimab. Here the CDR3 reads CARGPVAGGTDTQYF. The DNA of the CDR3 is TGTGCCAGGGGGCCGGTCGCGGGTGGCACAGATACGCAGTATTTT.